This TCR beta chain was sequenced during a study of blood T cell repertoires in COVID-19. Study as a whole: The United States, Italy and Spain provided the acute and convalescent COVID-19 samples. From T cells, B-cell-depleted T cells, or PBMCs came the material, which was cDNA or gDNA.

This clone was counted between two and nine times. The CDR3 spans 13 residues. The germline V and J ends were trimmed by 1 base and 5 bases, with 6 bases remaining between them. Germline V gene data show CDR1 as MGHRA and CDR2 as YSYEKL. Original data processing: Estimation of nucleated cell counts relied on the amplification of reference gene primers. Produced via immunoSEQ multiplex PCR; TCRdb's table is partial and in-frame only. V and J calls and clone size come straight from that table; D and trimming were deduced from the DNA. The table lists some 44,000 clones, more than 65% of them singletons, with less than 25% in the top ten.

The clonotype comes from a woman in her fifties or sixties with acute or convalescent COVID-19. The sequencing input was peripheral blood. V gene TRBV4-1 combines with J gene TRBJ2-1; no clear D. CDR3 coding DNA: TGCGCCAGCAGCCAAGGACTTCACAATGAGCAGTTCTTC. Encoded protein: CASSQGLHNEQFF.